These T cell receptor beta chains were read from a single sample in a study of shared T cell receptors in the human thymus. Measured with immunoSEQ multiplex PCR; TCRdb has only the in-frame clones, and not every one. The data show hundreds of thousands of clones, roughly 90% seen once. These data were likewise used in another study, on human thymus T cells.

What was sequenced was thymocytes. These receptors were collected from a boy younger than two with a congenital heart defect. Each CDR3 is given without its conserved first and last residue. D genes are given only for firm matches. A clone size is listed for some rows: how often the clone was seen (once, few, many), or a class if it is expanded.

abundance | d_gene | v_gene | CDR3aa
- | TRBD2 | TRBV19 | ASRLAGYEQF
- | TRBD2 | TRBV4-2 | ASSQDYASGRSSYEQY
- | - | TRBV6-5 | ASSSGTDSYEQY
few | - | TRBV6-5 | ASMGPDTQY
- | - | TRBV9 | ASSSGQLPRQNEKLF
- | - | TRBV4-3 | ASSQNSAGLNTGELF
- | - | TRBV11-3 | ASSFRRRDGPHEQY
- | - | TRBV30 | AWSVGVYEQY
few | TRBD1 | TRBV6-1 | ASSEKRGQMNTEAF
- | TRBD1 | TRBV11-3 | ASSLGPGQGAEGEQY
- | - | TRBV11-2 | ASSPGGDHPDAF
- | TRBD2 | TRBV2 | ASSERRGRARETQY
- | - | TRBV20-1 | SARDPNEQY
once | TRBD2 | TRBV28 | ASSLSRTSGSSYEQY
- | TRBD2 | TRBV5-1 | ASSSIAGGPGDTQY
- | - | TRBV5-1 | ASSSSANAEF
- | TRBD2 | TRBV11-3 | ASSCASGFKPGTDTQY
- | - | TRBV11-1 | ASSPVPGRGRAYEQY
- | TRBD2 | TRBV28 | ASSCQGLADPYEQY
- | TRBD1 | TRBV7-9 | ASSRTGGNQPQH
- | TRBD2 | TRBV2 | ASGPRAGGVVETQY
- | TRBD1 | TRBV6-5 | ASRSGGAGGYEQY
- | - | TRBV4-1 | ASSPGASSYNEQF
- | TRBD1 | TRBV28 | ASSSPRDRGYYEQY
- | - | TRBV29-1 | SVVNTLGPDTQY
- | - | TRBV28 | ASRYMEVSNQPQH
- | - | TRBV6-1 | GTSGEGTFEAF
- | TRBD1 | TRBV19 | ASSIGTGGADGYT
- | - | TRBV29-1 | SVLASEKLF